Listed here are 25 T cell receptor beta chains from one sample, sequenced in a study of monozygotic twins with inflammatory bowel disease. From its re-call of the 5' RACE reads, TCRdb lists each CDR3 protein once, without DNA. Recorded for this sample: some 400,000 distinct CDR3 sequences. Sequencing was done on a sample of blood. These receptors were obtained from a human donor with ulcerative colitis or Crohn's disease, or a healthy co-twin of an affected twin (not recorded which).

The V call is TRBV12-3 or TRBV12-4, the J call TRBJ1-1. CDR3 length: 13 residues. The CDR3: CASTLEMNRVAFF.

The CDR3 loop is CASSSSVDSLEKLFF. J is TRBJ1-4 and V is TRBV5-1. The V gene's germline CDR1 is SGHRS and CDR2 YFSETQ. This CDR3 spans 15 amino acids. The whole variable domain, filled in from reference TRBV5-1 and TRBJ1-4, reads KAGVTQTPRYLIKTRGQQVTLSCSPISGHRSVSWYQQTPGQGLQFLFEYFSETQRNKGNFPGRFSGRQFSNSRSEMNVSTLELGDSALYLCASSSSVDSLEKLFFGSGTQLSVL.

The chain links TRBV7-9 to TRBJ2-1; TCRdb proposes TRBD2, but this gene call is untestable without DNA. Germline V gene lookup returns CDR1 SEHNR and CDR2 FQNEAQ (reference sequence). The CDR3 runs to 14 residues. The CDR3 sequence is CASSLGTSMNEQFF.

The V gene is TRBV6-5, the J gene TRBJ1-5; TCRdb gives TRBD1 as the D gene, but with no DNA this cannot be confirmed. The germline CDR1 and CDR2 sequences are MNHEY and SVGAGI. The CDR3 consists of 12 residues. CDR3 in amino acids: CASSSGDQPQHF.

This chain links TRBV5-6 with TRBJ1-1; as DNA is missing, the TRBD1 call by TCRdb cannot be tested. Germline CDR1 SGHDT, CDR2 YYEEEE. The CDR3 contains 15 residues. The CDR3 is CASSAGNVPGFEAFF. Together with reference TRBV5-6 and TRBJ1-1, the CDR3 gives the full variable domain: DAGVTQSPTHLIKTRGQQVTLRCSPKSGHDTVSWYQQALGQGPQFIFQYYEEEERQRGNFPDRFSGHQFPNYSSELNVNALLLGDSALYLCASSAGNVPGFEAFFGQGTRLTVV.

The chain has TRBV7-3 and TRBJ2-3; lacking DNA, the TRBD2 call made by TCRdb goes unchecked. The CDR3 has 16 residues. The V gene's germline CDR1 is SGHTA and CDR2 FQGTGA. CDR3 region: CASSSVTSGGLDTQYF.

The chain recombines TRBV20-1 with TRBJ1-2; TCRdb's D call of TRBD1 is untestable without DNA. Germline CDR1 and CDR2: DFQATT and SNEGSKA (reference sequence). The CDR3 spans 12 residues. The chain's CDR3 is CSSRTGPYGYTF.

The CDR3 sequence is CASRPGQGSNEKLFF. The rearrangement links TRBV28 to TRBJ1-4; there is no DNA to check the TCRdb D call of TRBD1. Germline V gene sequence: CDR1 MDHEN, CDR2 SYDVKM. This CDR3 comprises 15 residues.

The chain has TRBV20-1 and TRBJ1-1. The CDR3 is 13 amino acids. Germline CDR1 is DFQATT and CDR2 is SNEGSKA (reference sequence). The CDR3 is CSASSMENTEAFF.

V and J are TRBV2 and TRBJ2-3; checking the TCRdb D call of TRBD1 is not possible without DNA. Germline loops: CDR1 SNHLY, CDR2 FYNNEI. CDR3 length equals 15 residues. CDR3 protein: CASSEQQGATDTQYF. Filled out from reference TRBV2 and TRBJ2-3, the complete variable domain reads EPEVTQTPSHQVTQMGQEVILRCVPISNHLYFYWYRQILGQKVEFLVSFYNNEISEKSEIFDDQFSVERPDGSNFTLKIRSTKLEDSAMYFCASSEQQGATDTQYFGPGTRLTVL.

The chain is built from TRBV5-1 and TRBJ2-1; the TCRdb D gene call, TRBD2, has no DNA to confirm it. This CDR3 is built from 20 residues. CDR1 SGHRS and CDR2 YFSETQ come from the germline V gene. This CDR3 reads CASSLGLGLAGPAGDNEQFF. Together with reference TRBV5-1 and TRBJ2-1, the CDR3 gives the full variable domain: KAGVTQTPRYLIKTRGQQVTLSCSPISGHRSVSWYQQTPGQGLQFLFEYFSETQRNKGNFPGRFSGRQFSNSRSEMNVSTLELGDSALYLCASSLGLGLAGPAGDNEQFFGPGTRLTVL.

This rearrangement joins TRBV15 to TRBJ1-1; the TRBD1 assignment by TCRdb is unverifiable without DNA. There are 14 residues in the CDR3. Germline CDR1 LNHNV, CDR2 YYDKDF (reference sequence). CDR3 sequence: CATSRVESGGRAFF.

The chain recombines TRBV15 with TRBJ2-2. Germline loops: CDR1 LNHNV, CDR2 YYDKDF (reference sequence). This CDR3 has 14 amino acids. The CDR3 protein is CATSSISNTGELFF.

This rearrangement joins TRBV6-5 to TRBJ2-2; the D gene TCRdb calls, TRBD1, cannot be checked with no DNA. Germline V gives CDR1 MNHEY, CDR2 SVGAGI. The CDR3 length is 16 residues. The CDR3 spells CASSNSGTANTGELFF.

The V call is TRBV20-1, the J call TRBJ1-5; with no DNA, the TCRdb D assignment of TRBD1 cannot be verified. CDR1 DFQATT and CDR2 SNEGSKA come from the germline V gene (reference sequence). The CDR3 runs to 15 residues. CDR3: CSASPTTGSNQPQHF.

CDR3 sequence reads: CASSLMREVTEAFF. V and J are TRBV7-2 and TRBJ1-1. The CDR3 totals 14 residues. Germline assignment: CDR1 SGHTA and CDR2 FQGNSA.

V and J are TRBV5-1 and TRBJ1-4. This CDR3 has 13 amino acids. CDR1 is SGHRS and CDR2 is YFSETQ in the germline V gene. CDR3 protein: CASREDELDKLFF.

The V gene is TRBV6-2 or TRBV6-3, the J gene TRBJ2-1; the TRBD1 assignment by TCRdb is unverifiable without DNA. The CDR3 totals 15 residues. Germline CDR1 MNHEY, CDR2 SVGEGT. The CDR3: CASSAGPGAYNEQFF.

The chain carries TRBV18 and TRBJ1-2; TCRdb indicates TRBD1, and absent DNA this call remains unverified. Germline CDR1 KGHSH, CDR2 LQKENI. This CDR3 has 16 amino acids. The CDR3 spells CASSPTGGNYNYGYTF. Together with reference TRBV18 and TRBJ1-2, the CDR3 gives the full variable domain: NAGVMQNPRHLVRRRGQEARLRCSPMKGHSHVYWYRQLPEEGLKFMVYLQKENIIDESGMPKERFSAEFPKEGPSILRIQQVVRGDSAAYFCASSPTGGNYNYGYTFGSGTRLTVV.

The chain combines TRBV28 with TRBJ1-5; absent DNA, TCRdb's TRBD1 call cannot be checked. Germline CDR1 and CDR2: MDHEN and SYDVKM. This CDR3 is built from 15 residues. CDR3 in amino acids: CASSSTGGTHQPQHF. Full variable domain (remainder filled in from reference TRBV28 and TRBJ1-5): DVKVTQSSRYLVKRTGEKVFLECVQDMDHENMFWYRQDPGLGLRLIYFSYDVKMKEKGDIPEGYSVSREKKERFSLILESASTNQTSMYLCASSSTGGTHQPQHFGDGTRLSIL.

The rearrangement links TRBV6-2 or TRBV6-3 to TRBJ1-5; TCRdb's D gene call, TRBD1, goes unchecked for lack of DNA. The CDR3 consists of 15 residues. The germline V gene encodes CDR1 MNHEY and CDR2 SVGEGT. The CDR3 protein is CASSYVGGSNQPQHF.

The V call is TRBV5-1, the J call TRBJ2-1. Germline V CDR1 and CDR2: SGHRS, YFSETQ. The CDR3 runs to 16 residues. The CDR3 loop is CASSLGSGGSYNEQFF.

V and J are TRBV5-4 and TRBJ2-7; the D call from TCRdb, TRBD1, cannot be confirmed without DNA. CDR3 length equals 15 residues. CDR1 is SGHNT and CDR2 is YYREEE in the germline V gene (reference sequence). The CDR3 loop reads CASSYGQGPGYEQYF.

The V gene is TRBV9, the J gene TRBJ2-1; TCRdb calls TRBD2, which cannot be checked without DNA. CDR3 length equals 15 residues. The germline CDR1 and CDR2 sequences are SGDLS and YYNGEE. CDR3 protein: CASSVGGETYNEQFF.

The V gene is TRBV3-1, the J gene TRBJ1-1; with no DNA, the TCRdb D assignment of TRBD1 cannot be verified. CDR3 size: 14 residues. Germline values: CDR1 LGHDT, CDR2 YNNKEL (reference sequence). The CDR3: CASTPTGYYPEAFF. The complete variable domain, with remaining parts taken from reference TRBV3-1 and TRBJ1-1, reads DTAVSQTPKYLVTQMGNDKSIKCEQNLGHDTMYWYKQDSKKFLKIMFSYNNKELIINETVPNRFSPKSPDKAHLNLHINSLELGDSAVYFCASTPTGYYPEAFFGQGTRLTVV.